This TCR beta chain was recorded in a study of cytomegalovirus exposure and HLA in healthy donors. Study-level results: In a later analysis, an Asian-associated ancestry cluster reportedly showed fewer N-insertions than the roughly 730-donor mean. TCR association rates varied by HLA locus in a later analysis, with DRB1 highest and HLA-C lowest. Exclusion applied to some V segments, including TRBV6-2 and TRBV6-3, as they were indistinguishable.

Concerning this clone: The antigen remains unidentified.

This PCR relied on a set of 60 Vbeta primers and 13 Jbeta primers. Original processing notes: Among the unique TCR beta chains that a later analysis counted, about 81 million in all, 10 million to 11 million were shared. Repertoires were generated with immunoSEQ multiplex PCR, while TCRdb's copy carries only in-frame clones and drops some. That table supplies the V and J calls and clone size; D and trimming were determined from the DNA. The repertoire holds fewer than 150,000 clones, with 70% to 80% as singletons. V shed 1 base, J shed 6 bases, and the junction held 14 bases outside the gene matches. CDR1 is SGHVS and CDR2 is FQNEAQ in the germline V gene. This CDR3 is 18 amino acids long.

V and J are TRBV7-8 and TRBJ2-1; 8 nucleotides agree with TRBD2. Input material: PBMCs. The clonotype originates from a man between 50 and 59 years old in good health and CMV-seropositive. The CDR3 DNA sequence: TGTGCCAGCAGCTTAGGCGGCTCGGGGAGCGGGAGTACCAATGAGCAGTTCTTC. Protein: CASSLGGSGSGSTNEQFF.